The next 3 T cell receptor beta chains were all read from a single sample in a study of control samples from healthy donors and cancer patients. Produced via immunoSEQ multiplex PCR; TCRdb's table is partial and in-frame only. Seen here are 150,000 to 200,000 clones, more than 90% observed once, and the top ten hold around 2%. Sequenced: blood. All receptors come from a woman aged 40 to 49 in good health.

The chain has TRBV7-9 and TRBJ2-5; no definite D call. V was pared by 2 bases and J by 2 bases, with 0 bases between. Per germline, CDR1 SEHNR and CDR2 FQNEAQ (reference sequence). There are 11 residues in the CDR3. The CDR3 spells CASSLQETQYF. The DNA of the CDR3 is TGTGCCAGCAGCTTACAAGAGACCCAGTACTTC.

The genes are TRBV19 and TRBJ1-1; 7 bases map to TRBD1. V shed 5 bases and J 5 bases; nucleotides not matched to a gene: 5. This CDR3 region has 13 residues. Germline loops: CDR1 LNHDA, CDR2 SQIVND (reference sequence). CDR3 protein: CASSLVRGTEAFF. For the CDR3, the DNA is TGTGCCAGTAGTCTAGTCAGGGGGACTGAAGCTTTCTTT. Combining the CDR3 with reference TRBV19 and TRBJ1-1 gives the whole variable domain DGGITQSPKYLFRKEGQNVTLSCEQNLNHDAMYWYRQDPGQGLRLIYYSQIVNDFQKGDIAEGYSVSREKKESFPLTVTSAQKNPTAFYLCASSLVRGTEAFFGQGTRLTVV.

The gene calls are TRBV2 and TRBJ2-7; 10 positions match TRBD2. Germline loops: CDR1 SNHLY, CDR2 FYNNEI. Trimming at V came to 1 base and at J to 3 bases, leaving 3 bases not matched to a gene. This CDR3 region has 15 residues. Here the CDR3 DNA reads TGTGCCAGCAGTGAAGGACTAGCGGGCCTCTACGAGCAGTACTTC. It codes for CASSEGLAGLYEQYF.